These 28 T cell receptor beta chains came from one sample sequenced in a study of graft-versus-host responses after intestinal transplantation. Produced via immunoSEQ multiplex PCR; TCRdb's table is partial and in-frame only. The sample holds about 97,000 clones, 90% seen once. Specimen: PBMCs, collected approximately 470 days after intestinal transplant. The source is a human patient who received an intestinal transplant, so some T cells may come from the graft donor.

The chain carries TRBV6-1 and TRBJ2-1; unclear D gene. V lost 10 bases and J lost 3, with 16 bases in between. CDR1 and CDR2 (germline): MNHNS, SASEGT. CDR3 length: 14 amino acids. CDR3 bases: TGTGCCACCATAGACCCACGCCTCTACAATGAGCAGTTCTTC. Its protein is CATIDPRLYNEQFF.

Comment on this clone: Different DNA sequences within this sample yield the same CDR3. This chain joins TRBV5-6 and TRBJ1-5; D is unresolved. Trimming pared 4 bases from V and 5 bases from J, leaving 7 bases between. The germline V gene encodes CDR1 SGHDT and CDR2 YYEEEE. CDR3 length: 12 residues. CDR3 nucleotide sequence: TGTGCCAGCAGCCTCGGAGATCAGCCCCAGCATTTT. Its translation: CASSLGDQPQHF.

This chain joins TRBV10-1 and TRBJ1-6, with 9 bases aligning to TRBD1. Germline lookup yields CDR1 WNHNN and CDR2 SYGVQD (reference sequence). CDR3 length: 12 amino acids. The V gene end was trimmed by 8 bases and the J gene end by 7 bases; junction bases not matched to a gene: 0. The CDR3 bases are TGCGCCAGCGGGACAGGGAATTCACCCCTCCACTTT. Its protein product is CASGTGNSPLHF.

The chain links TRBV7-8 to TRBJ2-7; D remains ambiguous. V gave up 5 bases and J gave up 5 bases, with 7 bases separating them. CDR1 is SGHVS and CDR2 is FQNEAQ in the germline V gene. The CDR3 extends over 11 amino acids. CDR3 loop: CASSPSHEQYF. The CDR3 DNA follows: TGTGCCAGCAGCCCCTCTCACGAGCAGTACTTC.

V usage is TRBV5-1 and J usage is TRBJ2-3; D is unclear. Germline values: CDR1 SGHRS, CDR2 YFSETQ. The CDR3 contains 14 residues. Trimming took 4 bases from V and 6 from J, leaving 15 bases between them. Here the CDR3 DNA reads TGCGCCAGCAGCGCATCCACGGCCTCTGATACGCAGTATTTT. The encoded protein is CASSASTASDTQYF.

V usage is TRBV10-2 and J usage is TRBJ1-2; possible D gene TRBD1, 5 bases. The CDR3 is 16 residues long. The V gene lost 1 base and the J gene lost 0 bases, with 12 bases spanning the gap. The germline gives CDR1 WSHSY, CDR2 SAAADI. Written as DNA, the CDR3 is TGCGCCAGCAGTGAGTTCCAGGGTCTCGCTAACTATGGCTACACCTTC. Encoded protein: CASSEFQGLANYGYTF.

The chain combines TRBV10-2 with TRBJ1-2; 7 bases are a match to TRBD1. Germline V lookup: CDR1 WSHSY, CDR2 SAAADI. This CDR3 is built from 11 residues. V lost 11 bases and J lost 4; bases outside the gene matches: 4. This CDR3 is CASQGVYGYTF. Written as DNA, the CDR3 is TGCGCCTCCCAGGGGGTCTATGGCTACACCTTC.

The CDR3 reads CASSHGTADGYTF. CDR3 DNA sequence: TGTGCCAGCAGCCATGGGACGGCAGATGGCTACACCTTC. V is TRBV11-2 and J is TRBJ1-2; maybe TRBD1 (5 bases). Trimming took off 5 bases at V and 6 bases at J, with 13 bases between the two ends. CDR3 size: 13 residues. Germline V CDR1 and CDR2: SGHAT, FQNNGV.

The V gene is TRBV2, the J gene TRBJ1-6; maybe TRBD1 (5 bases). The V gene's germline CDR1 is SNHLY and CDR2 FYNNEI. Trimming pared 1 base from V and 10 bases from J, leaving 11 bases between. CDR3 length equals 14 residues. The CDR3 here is CASSEGTWGSPLHF. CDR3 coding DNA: TGTGCCAGCAGTGAAGGCACCTGGGGGTCACCCCTCCACTTT.

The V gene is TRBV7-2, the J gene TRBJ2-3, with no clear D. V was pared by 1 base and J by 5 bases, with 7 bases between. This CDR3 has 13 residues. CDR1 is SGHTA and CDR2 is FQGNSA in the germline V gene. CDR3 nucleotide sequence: TGTGCCAGCAGCTTAGTACTGGGAGATACGCAGTATTTT. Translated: CASSLVLGDTQYF.

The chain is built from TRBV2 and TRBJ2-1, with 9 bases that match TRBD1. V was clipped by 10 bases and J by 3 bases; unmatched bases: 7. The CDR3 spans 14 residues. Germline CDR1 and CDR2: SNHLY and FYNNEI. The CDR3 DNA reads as TGTGCCAACGAGGGGACAGGGCACTACAATGAGCAGTTCTTC. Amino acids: CANEGTGHYNEQFF.

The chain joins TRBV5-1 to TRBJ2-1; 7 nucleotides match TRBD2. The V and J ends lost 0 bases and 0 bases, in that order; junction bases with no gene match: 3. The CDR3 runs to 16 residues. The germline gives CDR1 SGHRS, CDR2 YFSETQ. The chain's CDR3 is CASSLAGGGSYNEQFF. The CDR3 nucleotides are TGCGCCAGCAGCTTGGCCGGCGGGGGCTCCTACAATGAGCAGTTCTTC.

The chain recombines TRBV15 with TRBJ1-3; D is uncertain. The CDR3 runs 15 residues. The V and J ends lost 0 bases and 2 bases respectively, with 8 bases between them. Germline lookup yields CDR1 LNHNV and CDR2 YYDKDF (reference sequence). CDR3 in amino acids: CATSRDWDAGNTIYF. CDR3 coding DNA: TGTGCCACCAGCAGAGATTGGGATGCTGGAAACACCATATATTTT. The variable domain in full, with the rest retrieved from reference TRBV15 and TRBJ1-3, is DAMVIQNPRYQVTQFGKPVTLSCSQTLNHNVMYWYQQKSSQAPKLLFHYYDKDFNNEADTPDNFQSRRPNTSFCFLDIRSPGLGDTAMYLCATSRDWDAGNTIYFGEGSWLTVV.

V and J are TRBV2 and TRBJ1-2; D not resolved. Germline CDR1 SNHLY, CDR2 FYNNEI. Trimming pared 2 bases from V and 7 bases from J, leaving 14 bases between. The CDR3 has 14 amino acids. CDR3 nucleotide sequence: TGTGCCAGCAGTGAATTGGGGAGCCTAGTTGGCTACACCTTC. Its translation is CASSELGSLVGYTF.

In DNA, the CDR3 is TGTGCCAGCGCAGGTAGCAATCAGCCCCAGCATTTT. Amino acids: CASAGSNQPQHF. V usage is TRBV6-5 and J usage is TRBJ1-5; D unresolved. Germline V gives CDR1 MNHEY, CDR2 SVGAGI. The CDR3 runs to 12 residues. The V gene lost 8 bases and the J gene lost 0 bases, with 5 bases spanning the gap.

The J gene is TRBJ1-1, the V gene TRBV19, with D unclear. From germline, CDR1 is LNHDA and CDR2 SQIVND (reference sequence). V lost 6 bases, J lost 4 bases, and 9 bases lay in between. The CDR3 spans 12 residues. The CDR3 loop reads CASRIRGTEAFF. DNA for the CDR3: TGTGCCAGTAGGATACGTGGCACTGAAGCTTTCTTT.

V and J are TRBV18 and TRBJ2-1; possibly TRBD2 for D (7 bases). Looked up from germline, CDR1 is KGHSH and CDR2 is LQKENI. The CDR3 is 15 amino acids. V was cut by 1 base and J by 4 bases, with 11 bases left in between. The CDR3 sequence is CASSPRGGRYNEQFF. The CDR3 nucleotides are TGTGCCAGCTCACCACGGGGGGGCAGGTACAATGAGCAGTTCTTC.

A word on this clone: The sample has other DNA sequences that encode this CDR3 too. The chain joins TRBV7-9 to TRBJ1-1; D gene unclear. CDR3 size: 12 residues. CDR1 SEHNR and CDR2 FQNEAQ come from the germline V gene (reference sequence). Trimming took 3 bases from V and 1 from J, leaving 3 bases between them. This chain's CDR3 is CASSFANTEAFF. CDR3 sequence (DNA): TGTGCCAGCAGCTTTGCGAACACTGAAGCTTTCTTT.

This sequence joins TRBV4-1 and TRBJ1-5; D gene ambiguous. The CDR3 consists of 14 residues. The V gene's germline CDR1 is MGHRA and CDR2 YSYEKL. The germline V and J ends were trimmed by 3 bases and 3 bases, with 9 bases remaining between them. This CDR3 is CASSQRRTNQPQHF. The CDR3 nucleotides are TGCGCCAGCAGCCAGCGACGGACCAATCAGCCCCAGCATTTT.

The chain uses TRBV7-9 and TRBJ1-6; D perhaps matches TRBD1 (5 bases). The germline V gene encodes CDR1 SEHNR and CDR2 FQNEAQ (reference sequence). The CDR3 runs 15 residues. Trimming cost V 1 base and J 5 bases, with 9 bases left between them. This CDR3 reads CASSLGGLDNSPLHF. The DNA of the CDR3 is TGTGCCAGCAGCTTAGGGGGCCTAGATAATTCACCCCTCCACTTT.

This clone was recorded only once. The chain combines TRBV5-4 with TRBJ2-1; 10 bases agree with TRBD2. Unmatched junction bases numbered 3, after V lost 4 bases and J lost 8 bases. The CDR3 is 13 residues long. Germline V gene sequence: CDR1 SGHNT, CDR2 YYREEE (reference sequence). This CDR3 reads CASSRTSGDEQFF. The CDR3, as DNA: TGTGCCAGCAGCCGGACTAGCGGCGATGAGCAGTTCTTC.

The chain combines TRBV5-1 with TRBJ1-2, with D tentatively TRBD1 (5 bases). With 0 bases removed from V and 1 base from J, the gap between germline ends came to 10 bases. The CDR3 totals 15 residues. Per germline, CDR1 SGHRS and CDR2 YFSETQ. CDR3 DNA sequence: TGCGCCAGCAGCTTGGTCATAGGGGATAACTATGGCTACACCTTC. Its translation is CASSLVIGDNYGYTF. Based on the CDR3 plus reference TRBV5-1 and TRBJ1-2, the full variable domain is KAGVTQTPRYLIKTRGQQVTLSCSPISGHRSVSWYQQTPGQGLQFLFEYFSETQRNKGNFPGRFSGRQFSNSRSEMNVSTLELGDSALYLCASSLVIGDNYGYTFGSGTRLTVV.

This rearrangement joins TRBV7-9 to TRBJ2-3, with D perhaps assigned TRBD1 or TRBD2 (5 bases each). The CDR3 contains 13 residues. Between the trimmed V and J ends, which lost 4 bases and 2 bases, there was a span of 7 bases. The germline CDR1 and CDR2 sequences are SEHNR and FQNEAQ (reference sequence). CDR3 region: CASSWDLTDTQYF. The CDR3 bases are TGTGCCAGCAGCTGGGACCTCACAGATACGCAGTATTTT. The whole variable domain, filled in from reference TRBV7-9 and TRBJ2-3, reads DTGVSQNPRHKITKRGQNVTFRCDPISEHNRLYWYRQTLGQGPEFLTYFQNEAQLEKSRLLSDRFSAERPKGSFSTLEIQRTEQGDSAMYLCASSWDLTDTQYFGPGTRLTVL.

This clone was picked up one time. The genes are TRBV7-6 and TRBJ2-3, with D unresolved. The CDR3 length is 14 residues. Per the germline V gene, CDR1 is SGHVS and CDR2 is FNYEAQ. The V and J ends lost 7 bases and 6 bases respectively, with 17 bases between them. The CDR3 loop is CASTQSLSGDTQYF. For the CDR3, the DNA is TGTGCCAGCACCCAATCCCTCTCCGGGGATACGCAGTATTTT.

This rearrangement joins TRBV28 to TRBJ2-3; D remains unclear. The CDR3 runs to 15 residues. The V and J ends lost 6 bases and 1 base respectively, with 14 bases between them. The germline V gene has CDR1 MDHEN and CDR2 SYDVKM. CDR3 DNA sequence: TGTGCCAGCAGCCTCCAGACGGGCGGCACAGATACGCAGTATTTT. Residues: CASSLQTGGTDTQYF.

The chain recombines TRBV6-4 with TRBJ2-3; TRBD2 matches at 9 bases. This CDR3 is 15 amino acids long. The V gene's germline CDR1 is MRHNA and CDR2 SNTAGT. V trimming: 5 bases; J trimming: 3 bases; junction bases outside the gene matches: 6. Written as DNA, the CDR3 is TGTGCCAGCAGTTCTGTAGCGGGGGCGACAGATACGCAGTATTTT. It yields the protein CASSSVAGATDTQYF.

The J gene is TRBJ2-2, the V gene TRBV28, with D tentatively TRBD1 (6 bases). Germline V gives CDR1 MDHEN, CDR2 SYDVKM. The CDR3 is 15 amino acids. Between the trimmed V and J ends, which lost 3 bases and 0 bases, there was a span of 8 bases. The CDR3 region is CASSLGTTNTGELFF. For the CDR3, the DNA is TGTGCCAGCAGTTTGGGGACAACGAACACCGGGGAGCTGTTTTTT.

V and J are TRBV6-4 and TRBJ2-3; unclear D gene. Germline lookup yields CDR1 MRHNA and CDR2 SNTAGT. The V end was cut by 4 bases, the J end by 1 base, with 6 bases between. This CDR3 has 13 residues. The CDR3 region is CASSVSGTDTQYF. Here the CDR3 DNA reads TGTGCCAGCAGTGTAAGCGGCACAGATACGCAGTATTTT.